The 10 T cell receptor beta chains given below trace back to one sample, sequenced in a study of T cells in Graves' hyperthyroidism and ophthalmopathy. Amplification targeted TCR beta CDR3 regions from RNA transcripts. Using the HTBI primer set, a first-round RT-PCR was run on the TCR CDR3. TCRdb processed the multiplex PCR reads anew with MiXCR; each CDR3 protein has one entry. Of some 420,000 distinct CDR3 sequences listed, approximately 13% were seen once; the top ten hold around 5.3%. Sample: blood. Every receptor here comes from a woman between 18 and 30 years old with Graves' hyperthyroidism.

This clonotype appeared many times. The chain links TRBV6-5 to TRBJ1-2; perhaps TRBD1 as D (5 bases). V was pared by 2 bases and J by 8 bases, with 12 bases between. Looked up from germline, CDR1 is MNHEY and CDR2 is SVGAGI. The CDR3 spans 13 residues. The CDR3 region has the DNA TGTGCCAGCAGTTACCCCTCGTACAGGGGCTACACCTTC. This gives the protein CASSYPSYRGYTF.

The table lists this clonotype with a count of one. V usage is TRBV6-4 and J usage is TRBJ2-1; 10 bases agree with TRBD2. This CDR3 has 16 residues. Germline CDR1 is MRHNA and CDR2 is SNTAGT. Losses at the gene ends were 0 bases for V and 10 bases for J; bases not matched to a gene: 9. CDR3 sequence (DNA): TGTGCCAGCAGTGACTCGGCTAGCGGGAGTGGGGGCGAGCAGTTCTTC. Its protein is CASSDSASGSGGEQFF.

Ten or more counts support this clonotype. The rearrangement joins TRBV7-6 to TRBJ2-2; the D is unclear. The CDR3 consists of 12 residues. V lost 5 bases and J lost 3, with 4 bases in between. Germline CDR1 reads SGHVS; CDR2 reads FNYEAQ. CDR3 sequence (DNA): TGTGCCAGCAGCATTTACACCGGGGAGCTGTTTTTT. Translated, it gives CASSIYTGELFF. The whole variable domain, filled in from reference TRBV7-6 and TRBJ2-2, reads GAGVSQSPRYKVTKRGQDVALRCDPISGHVSLYWYRQALGQGPEFLTYFNYEAQQDKSGLPNDRFSAERPEGSISTLTIQRTEQRDSAMYRCASSIYTGELFFGEGSRLTVL.

This clonotype was counted ten times or more. The genes are TRBV20-1 and TRBJ1-2; a weak D match, TRBD1 (5 bases). CDR1 and CDR2 (germline): DFQATT, SNEGSKA (reference sequence). This CDR3 has 15 amino acids. The germline V and J ends were trimmed by 2 bases and 4 bases, with 17 bases remaining between them. This chain's CDR3 is CSARTGQGDPYGYTF. In nucleotides, the CDR3 is TGCAGTGCTAGAACCGGACAAGGGGACCCCTATGGCTACACCTTC.

This clonotype occurred many times. The rearrangement links TRBV28 to TRBJ2-2; possibly TRBD2 for D (6 bases). Between the trimmed V and J ends, which lost 6 bases and 0 bases, there was a span of 11 bases. Germline V lookup: CDR1 MDHEN, CDR2 SYDVKM. This CDR3 has 15 amino acids. The CDR3 region has the DNA TGTGCCAGCAGCCCCCAGCGGGCGAACACCGGGGAGCTGTTTTTT. As protein: CASSPQRANTGELFF. The full variable domain, with the rest looked up from reference TRBV28 and TRBJ2-2, is DVKVTQSSRYLVKRTGEKVFLECVQDMDHENMFWYRQDPGLGLRLIYFSYDVKMKEKGDIPEGYSVSREKKERFSLILESASTNQTSMYLCASSPQRANTGELFFGEGSRLTVL.

The chain combines TRBV2 with TRBJ2-7; TRBD2 aligns across 10 bases. V was pared by 2 bases and J by 6 bases, with 1 base of the junction left unmatched. Germline CDR1 SNHLY, CDR2 FYNNEI. The CDR3 is made up of 13 amino acids. CDR3 in amino acids: CASSERTSGEQYF. In nucleotides, the CDR3 is TGTGCCAGCAGTGAAAGGACTAGCGGCGAGCAGTACTTC. Looking up the rest from reference TRBV2 and TRBJ2-7 gives the full variable domain: EPEVTQTPSHQVTQMGQEVILRCVPISNHLYFYWYRQILGQKVEFLVSFYNNEISEKSEIFDDQFSVERPDGSNFTLKIRSTKLEDSAMYFCASSERTSGEQYFGPGTRLTVT.

In this sample, this clonotype turned up many times. The gene calls are TRBV11-2 and TRBJ2-3, with TRBD2 matching over 8 bases. Trimming at V came to 1 base and at J to 0 bases, leaving 3 bases not matched to a gene. From germline, CDR1 is SGHAT and CDR2 FQNNGV. The CDR3 has 16 amino acids. The CDR3 DNA reads TGTGCCAGCAGCTTAGGTACTAGCGGAAGCACAGATACGCAGTATTTT. Protein: CASSLGTSGSTDTQYF.

In this sample, this clonotype turned up a few times. The rearrangement uses TRBV6-1 and TRBJ2-2, with unresolved D. The CDR3 length is 15 residues. V lost 4 bases, J lost 1 base, and 10 bases lay in between. Germline V gene lookup returns CDR1 MNHNS and CDR2 SASEGT. The CDR3 protein is CASSATTQNTGELFF. The CDR3 DNA reads as TGTGCCAGCAGTGCGACGACACAGAACACCGGGGAGCTGTTTTTT.

This clonotype was counted between two and nine times. This chain uses TRBV9 with TRBJ2-5, with TRBD2 matching over 10 bases. The CDR3 has 15 residues. Germline values: CDR1 SGDLS, CDR2 YYNGEE. The junction had 2 bases not matched to a gene; V was cut back by 3 bases and J by 0 bases. CDR3 sequence: CASSAGLADQETQYF. The CDR3 nucleotides read TGTGCCAGCAGCGCTGGACTAGCGGACCAAGAGACCCAGTACTTC.

This clonotype was seen many times. This chain joins TRBV30 and TRBJ2-1, with D tentatively TRBD1 or TRBD2 (5 bases each). Trimming took 0 bases from V and 8 from J, leaving 17 bases between them. CDR1 and CDR2 from the germline V gene are GTSNPN and SVGIG (reference sequence). The CDR3 totals 15 residues. The CDR3 DNA reads as TGTGCCTGGAGTGTAGCGCTGGGTTGGGACCATGAGCAGTTCTTC. Protein: CAWSVALGWDHEQFF. Drawing the rest from reference TRBV30 and TRBJ2-1, the complete variable domain is SQTIHQWPATLVQPVGSPLSLECTVEGTSNPNLYWYRQAAGRGLQLLFYSVGIGQISSEVPQNLSASRPQDRQFILSSKKLLLSDSGFYLCAWSVALGWDHEQFFGPGTRLTVL.